The text below deals with one T cell receptor beta chain. Its antigen is undetermined. The sample belongs to a study of identifying expanded T cells in peripheral blood. The CDR3 runs to 14 residues. With 3 bases removed from V and 9 bases from J, the gap between germline ends came to 12 bases. Germline V CDR1 and CDR2: LGHNA, YSLEER. General study results and limits: Technical replicates showed around 1.2 changed clones; about two weeks 15 to 20; four weeks 19.

Collection occurred without any documented infections or immune events in donors. Clones were read by immunoSEQ multiplex PCR, and TCRdb kept only the in-frame ones, dropping some. The sample records 100,000 to 150,000 clones, over 65% being singletons. Sequencing was performed on blood. The TCR originated in a person between 18 and 75 years old in good health. The rearrangement joins TRBV4-3 to TRBJ1-6; D unresolved. For the CDR3, the DNA is TGCGCCAGCAGCCATCACGGATCTTCTTCACCCCTCCACTTT. Translated: CASSHHGSSSPLHF.